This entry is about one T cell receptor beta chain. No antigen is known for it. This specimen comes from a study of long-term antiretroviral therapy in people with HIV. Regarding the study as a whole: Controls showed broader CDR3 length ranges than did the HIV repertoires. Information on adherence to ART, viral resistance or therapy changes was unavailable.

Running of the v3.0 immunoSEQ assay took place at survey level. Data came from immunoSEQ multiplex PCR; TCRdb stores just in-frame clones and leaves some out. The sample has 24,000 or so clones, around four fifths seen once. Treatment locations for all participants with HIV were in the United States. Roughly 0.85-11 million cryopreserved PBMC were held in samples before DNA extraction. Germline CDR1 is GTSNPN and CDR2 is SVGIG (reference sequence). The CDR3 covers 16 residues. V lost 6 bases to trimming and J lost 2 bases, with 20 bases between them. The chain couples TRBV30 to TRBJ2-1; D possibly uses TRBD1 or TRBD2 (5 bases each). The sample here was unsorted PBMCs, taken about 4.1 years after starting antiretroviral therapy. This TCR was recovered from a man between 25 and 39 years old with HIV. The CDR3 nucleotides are TGTGCCTGTCCCGGGACCAGACCCCTTACCTACAATGAGCAGTTCTTC. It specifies CACPGTRPLTYNEQFF.